The next 8 T cell receptor beta chains were all read from a single sample in a study of cytomegalovirus exposure and HLA in healthy donors. In the PCR, 60 Vbeta and 13 Jbeta primers were used. Using immunoSEQ multiplex PCR, the repertoire was profiled, and TCRdb retains in-frame clones only, with some absent. The table has 85,000 to 120,000 clones, more than 75% seen once. The source material was PBMCs. Receptors originate from a woman between 45 and 60 years old in good health and CMV-seropositive.

The chain joins TRBV2 to TRBJ1-2; D is undetermined. The length of the CDR3 is 13 residues. Germline loops: CDR1 SNHLY, CDR2 FYNNEI. Trimming stripped 6 bases from V and 2 bases from J, with 10 bases between. The CDR3 spells CASRILQNYGYTF. DNA for the CDR3: TGTGCCAGCAGAATATTACAGAACTATGGCTACACCTTC.

The chain uses TRBV5-6 and TRBJ2-5; D gene uncertain. CDR3 length equals 13 residues. Per germline, CDR1 SGHDT and CDR2 YYEEEE. Trimming shortened V by 3 bases and J by 1 base, and 7 bases separated the two germline ends. The DNA of the CDR3 is TGTGCCAGCAGCTCGGGTAGCCAAGAGACCCAGTACTTC. It is translated as CASSSGSQETQYF.

A note on this clone: The same CDR3 can be traced to other DNA sequences in this sample. The gene calls are TRBV18 and TRBJ1-2; D possibly corresponds to TRBD1 (6 bases). The CDR3 is 13 residues long. Germline values: CDR1 KGHSH, CDR2 LQKENI. Trimming took 3 bases from V and 2 from J, leaving 7 bases between them. The CDR3 DNA reads as TGTGCCAGCTCACCGGACAGCAACTATGGCTACACCTTC. It specifies CASSPDSNYGYTF.

The chain recombines TRBV19 with TRBJ1-2; 9 positions match TRBD1. Germline V gene sequence: CDR1 LNHDA, CDR2 SQIVND (reference sequence). CDR3 length equals 16 residues. Trimming cost V 3 bases and J 5 bases; bases outside gene matches: 10. CDR3: CASSMGQGLGKYGYTF. CDR3 coding DNA: TGTGCCAGTAGTATGGGACAGGGTCTAGGAAAGTATGGCTACACCTTC.

The chain uses TRBV5-1 and TRBJ1-1; no definite D call. Germline V gene lookup returns CDR1 SGHRS and CDR2 YFSETQ. This CDR3 is built from 12 residues. V was clipped by 4 bases and J by 7 bases, with 11 bases between them. CDR3 sequence: CASSRGLYEAFF. CDR3 nucleotides: TGCGCCAGCAGCCGCGGCCTGTATGAAGCTTTCTTT. Filled out from reference TRBV5-1 and TRBJ1-1, the complete variable domain reads KAGVTQTPRYLIKTRGQQVTLSCSPISGHRSVSWYQQTPGQGLQFLFEYFSETQRNKGNFPGRFSGRQFSNSRSEMNVSTLELGDSALYLCASSRGLYEAFFGQGTRLTVV.

The chain carries TRBV9 and TRBJ2-3; TRBD2 matches 8 bases. This CDR3 has 15 residues. Per the germline V gene, CDR1 is SGDLS and CDR2 is YYNGEE. Losses at the gene ends were 2 bases for V and 1 base for J; bases not matched to a gene: 3. CDR3 sequence reads: CASSVTSAGTDTQYF. The CDR3 coding sequence is TGTGCCAGCAGCGTGACTAGCGCAGGCACAGATACGCAGTATTTT.

The V gene is TRBV19, the J gene TRBJ1-1; TRBD1 might be the D (6 bases). V lost 3 bases, J lost 1 base, and 18 bases lay in between. CDR3 length equals 17 residues. Per germline, CDR1 LNHDA and CDR2 SQIVND (reference sequence). The CDR3 DNA follows: TGTGCCAGTAGTATCCGCAGTCTGGGGGCTTCGAACACTGAAGCTTTCTTT. This encodes CASSIRSLGASNTEAFF. Full variable domain (outside the CDR3, taken from reference TRBV19 and TRBJ1-1): DGGITQSPKYLFRKEGQNVTLSCEQNLNHDAMYWYRQDPGQGLRLIYYSQIVNDFQKGDIAEGYSVSREKKESFPLTVTSAQKNPTAFYLCASSIRSLGASNTEAFFGQGTRLTVV.

This clone appeared once. Written as DNA, the CDR3 is TGTGCCAGCAGCCAATCCCTAGCGCCGACAGATACGCAGTATTTT. Protein sequence: CASSQSLAPTDTQYF. This rearrangement joins TRBV16 to TRBJ2-3; D may be TRBD2 (6 bases). The CDR3 totals 15 residues. Germline V gene data show CDR1 as KGHSY and CDR2 as FQNENV. Trimming removed 0 bases from V and 3 bases from J, with 10 bases in between.